One and the same sample provided the 30 T cell receptor beta chains below, sequenced in a study of blood T cells in healthy people across ages. A second about 7 to 11 cycle PCR used barcoded and J-beta primers. TCRdb reanalysed the 5' RACE reads using MiXCR and keeps one entry per CDR3 protein. The sample shows roughly 1.6 million distinct CDR3 sequences, 30% to 35% of them seen only once. Source material: blood. All receptors come from a woman under 40 in good health.

This clonotype was counted at least ten times. As DNA, the CDR3 is TGCAGTGCTCCGATCGACGAGCAGTACTTC. It yields the protein CSAPIDEQYF. The J gene is TRBJ2-5, the V gene TRBV20-1; no clear D gene. The better agreement between TRBJ2-7 and the DNA end casts doubt on the J call. Germline CDR1 is DFQATT and CDR2 is SNEGSKA (reference sequence). The CDR3 runs to 10 residues.

There are many counts of this clonotype. The V gene is TRBV6-2 or TRBV6-3, the J gene TRBJ2-5; 7 nucleotides line up with TRBD2. The last part of the DNA fits TRBJ2-7 better; the J call may be wrong. The CDR3 covers 17 residues. CDR1 and CDR2 (germline): MNHEY, SVGEGT. The CDR3 protein is CASSYSKARGTPFEQYF. The CDR3 bases are TGTGCCAGCAGTTACTCGAAGGCGCGGGGGACGCCGTTCGAGCAGTACTTC.

This chain links TRBV20-1 with TRBJ1-2; 7 nucleotides align to TRBD1. Germline CDR1 reads DFQATT; CDR2 reads SNEGSKA (reference sequence). CDR3 size: 13 residues. With 2 bases clipped from V and 8 bases from J, the junction kept 8 bases outside the gene matches. In DNA form, the CDR3 reads TGCAGTGCTAGAAACAGGGGTATTGGAGGCTACACCTTC. It yields the protein CSARNRGIGGYTF.

V and J are TRBV28 and TRBJ1-1; D unclear. The CDR3 contains 15 residues. Germline CDR1 is MDHEN and CDR2 is SYDVKM. Trimming removed 6 bases from V and 8 bases from J, with 22 bases in between. The DNA of the CDR3 is TGTGCCAGCAGCGGCACCGGGTCTCAAAGTCGGGAAGCTTTCTTT. This gives the protein CASSGTGSQSREAFF.

This clonotype was seen only a few times. CDR3 nucleotides: TGTGCCAGCAGCCAAGTATTGTACCAAGAGACCCAGTACTTC. Its translation is CASSQVLYQETQYF. The gene calls are TRBV4-2 and TRBJ2-5; D remains ambiguous. CDR3 length: 14 amino acids. Trimming cost V 1 base and J 0 bases, with 6 bases left between them. Germline V gene sequence: CDR1 LGHNA, CDR2 YNFKEQ.

There are a few counts of this clonotype. The chain uses TRBV2 and TRBJ2-5; weak D call: TRBD2 (6 bases). The V and J ends lost 8 bases and 6 bases respectively, with 19 bases between them. CDR1 is SNHLY, CDR2 FYNNEI, per germline. This CDR3 spans 14 amino acids. The CDR3 protein is CASGREDIGKTQYF. In DNA, the CDR3 is TGTGCCAGCGGCAGGGAGGATATAGGAAAGACCCAGTACTTC.

This clonotype was recorded once. The chain links TRBV24-1 to TRBJ2-3; maybe TRBD2 (6 bases). The CDR3 is made up of 15 amino acids. The V and J ends lost 2 bases and 0 bases respectively, with 8 bases between them. The germline V gene encodes CDR1 KGHDR and CDR2 SFDVKD. The CDR3 here is CATSDSAGSTDTQYF. The CDR3 region has the DNA TGTGCCACCAGTGATTCCGCGGGAAGCACAGATACGCAGTATTTT.

This clonotype appeared a single time. This rearrangement joins TRBV5-1 to TRBJ2-3, with no clear D. From germline, CDR1 is SGHRS and CDR2 YFSETQ. The V end lost 4 bases, the J end lost 5 bases, and 17 bases lay between the germline ends. The CDR3 sequence is 15 residues long. CDR3: CASSELSIVRDTQYF. For the CDR3, the DNA is TGCGCCAGCAGCGAACTATCCATAGTACGAGATACGCAGTATTTT.

The gene calls are TRBV20-1 and TRBJ2-3, with 8 nucleotides matching TRBD2. J gave up 6 bases and V 3 bases, and 8 bases lay outside the gene matches. CDR3 length equals 14 residues. Per germline, CDR1 DFQATT and CDR2 SNEGSKA (reference sequence). The CDR3 DNA sequence: TGCAGTGCTAGTAACGGGGGGGCATGGGATACGCAGTATTTT. Its translation is CSASNGGAWDTQYF.

This clonotype was recorded a few times. The chain employs TRBV20-1 and TRBJ2-3; no definite D call. This CDR3 spans 11 amino acids. Germline loops: CDR1 DFQATT, CDR2 SNEGSKA (reference sequence). Trimming pared 4 bases from V and 6 bases from J, leaving 8 bases between. CDR3: CSANSPDTQYF. For the CDR3, the DNA is TGCAGTGCTAACAGCCCCGATACGCAGTATTTT.

This chain joins TRBV6-5 and TRBJ2-5; 9 bases map to TRBD2. The V gene end was trimmed by 0 bases and the J gene end by 0 bases; junction bases not matched to a gene: 14. The CDR3 is made up of 20 amino acids. The germline gives CDR1 MNHEY, CDR2 SVGAGI. CDR3 coding DNA: TGTGCCAGCAGTTACTCGAGTATAGGTCGGCTAGCGGGGAACCAAGAGACCCAGTACTTC. It codes for CASSYSSIGRLAGNQETQYF.

In its sample, this clonotype was seen a few times. The chain links TRBV18 to TRBJ2-5; D is unclear. This CDR3 comprises 16 residues. From germline, CDR1 is KGHSH and CDR2 LQKENI. With 0 bases removed from V and 2 bases from J, the gap between germline ends came to 13 bases. CDR3 loop: CASSPPLKTQQETQYF. The DNA for the CDR3 is TGTGCCAGCTCACCACCTCTCAAGACACAACAAGAGACCCAGTACTTC.

This clonotype was seen at least ten times. This chain links TRBV7-2 with TRBJ2-1; D ambiguous. This CDR3 is 11 amino acids long. V gave up 6 bases and J gave up 7 bases, with 7 bases separating them. CDR1 SGHTA and CDR2 FQGNSA come from the germline V gene. The CDR3 DNA is TGTGCCAGCAGGGGAAGGAATGAGCAGTTCTTC. It yields the protein CASRGRNEQFF.

This clonotype came up many times. The CDR3 DNA follows: TGTGCCAGCAGCCCGACGACAGGGAGGGGAGAGACCCAGTACTTC. Protein: CASSPTTGRGETQYF. This chain links TRBV27 with TRBJ2-5; D may correspond to TRBD1 or TRBD2 (7 bases each). V shed 6 bases and J shed 4 bases, with 18 bases lying between them. The CDR3 sequence is 15 residues long. The germline CDR1 and CDR2 sequences are MNHEY and SMNVEV (reference sequence).

This clonotype was recorded a few times. This sequence joins TRBV7-2 and TRBJ2-3, with D tentatively TRBD1 (6 bases). V dropped 5 bases and J dropped 2 bases, with 23 bases sitting between them. The CDR3 has 18 residues. Per the germline V gene, CDR1 is SGHTA and CDR2 is FQGNSA. CDR3 region: CASSHSYGGRGHTDTQYF. For the CDR3, the DNA is TGTGCCAGCAGCCATTCATACGGTGGCAGGGGACACACAGATACGCAGTATTTT.

V usage is TRBV6-2 or TRBV6-3 and J usage is TRBJ2-3, with 13 bases lining up with TRBD2. The trim removed 7 bases at V and 5 bases at J, leaving 9 bases unmatched. The germline V gene encodes CDR1 MNHEY and CDR2 SVGEGT. This CDR3 contains 16 residues. The CDR3 sequence: CASNHRGLAGLDTQYF. Written as DNA, the CDR3 is TGTGCCAGCAACCATCGGGGACTAGCGGGGCTAGATACGCAGTATTTT.

The table lists this clonotype with a few counts. The genes are TRBV12-3 or TRBV12-4 and TRBJ2-1; D is perhaps TRBD1 (5 bases). Deletions cut 5 bases from V and 12 bases from J, with 14 bases between. The length of the CDR3 is 12 residues. The CDR3 bases are TGTGCCAGCAGTCCGACAGTCGACCGGCAGTTCTTC. Its translation is CASSPTVDRQFF.

The chain couples TRBV6-2 or TRBV6-3 to TRBJ1-1; 9 nucleotides line up with TRBD1. This CDR3 has 13 amino acids. Looked up from germline, CDR1 is MNHEY and CDR2 is SVGEGT. The V and J ends lost 6 bases and 10 bases, in that order; junction bases with no gene match: 9. The CDR3 DNA follows: TGTGCCAGCAGCTCGGACAGGGGTGGATCAGCTTTCTTT. Encoded protein: CASSSDRGGSAFF.

At least ten counts were recorded for this clonotype. This chain connects TRBV29-1 to TRBJ2-5; 11 bases map to TRBD2. Germline loops: CDR1 SQVTM, CDR2 ANQGSEA. This CDR3 is built from 12 residues. The J segment lost 3 bases and the V segment lost 6 bases, leaving 0 bases of the junction unmatched. CDR3 residues: CSVTSGEETQYF. The CDR3 nucleotides are TGCAGCGTGACTAGCGGGGAAGAGACCCAGTACTTC.

This clonotype was detected many times. This rearrangement joins TRBV5-1 to TRBJ2-1; D may correspond to TRBD1 or TRBD2 (5 bases each). Germline CDR1 SGHRS, CDR2 YFSETQ. V was pared by 0 bases and J by 7 bases, with 11 bases between. The CDR3 totals 14 residues. The CDR3 DNA sequence: TGCGCCAGCAGCTTGGCCCCGGGGCGGAATGAGCAGTTCTTC. It translates to CASSLAPGRNEQFF.

V is TRBV12-3 or TRBV12-4 and J is TRBJ2-1, with TRBD1 matching 9 bases. The CDR3 length is 11 residues. J was trimmed by 12 bases and V by 6 bases; bases with no gene match: 3. CDR3 nucleotide sequence: TGTGCCAGCAGGGTGGACAGGGGGCAGTTCTTC. Its translation: CASRVDRGQFF.

V is TRBV5-1 and J is TRBJ2-5; 9 positions match TRBD1. V was clipped by 6 bases and J by 5 bases; unmatched bases: 11. The CDR3 length is 15 residues. From germline, CDR1 is SGHRS and CDR2 YFSETQ. This chain's CDR3 is CASKGTGNSYETQYF. Here the CDR3 DNA reads TGCGCCAGCAAAGGGACAGGGAATTCTTACGAGACCCAGTACTTC.

The count of this clonotype is one. CDR3 in amino acids: CASSSQGSRGKLFF. In DNA form, the CDR3 reads TGTGCCAGCAGCTCCCAGGGATCGCGGGGTAAACTGTTTTTT. V gene TRBV5-6 combines with J gene TRBJ1-4; tentatively, D is TRBD1 (5 bases). Trimming removed 3 bases at V and 11 bases at J, with 17 bases between. The CDR3 is made up of 14 amino acids. Germline CDR1 reads SGHDT; CDR2 reads YYEEEE.

The V call is TRBV28, the J call TRBJ2-1; 8 bases align to TRBD1. The CDR3 has 14 residues. Germline V gene sequence: CDR1 MDHEN, CDR2 SYDVKM. The trim removed 8 bases at V and 5 bases at J, leaving 8 bases unmatched. CDR3 sequence reads: CASGRDRLDNEQFF. The CDR3 DNA reads TGTGCCAGCGGCCGGGACAGGCTCGACAATGAGCAGTTCTTC.

To note about this clonotype: A clone one base away is much larger, so this may be a read error. No conserved phenylalanine or tryptophan is present at the end of the CDR3, so a read error is the likely explanation. The gene calls are TRBV9 and TRBJ2-5; 8 bases align to TRBD1. Near its end, the DNA agrees better with TRBJ2-7, so the J call may be wrong. The CDR3 is made up of 15 amino acids. Germline CDR1 reads SGDLS; CDR2 reads YYNGEE. The CDR3 region is CASSVTGGTLYEQYL. CDR3 nucleotides: TGTGCCAGCAGCGTTACAGGGGGTACCCTCTACGAGCAGTACTTA.

Comments on this clonotype: The junction departs from germline at one end; a sequencing error may be responsible. V gene TRBV7-9 combines with J gene TRBJ1-2, with 10 bases that match TRBD1. The germline gives CDR1 SEHNR, CDR2 FQNEAQ (reference sequence). The CDR3 runs 14 residues. The CDR3: CASGLGGTGDGYTF. The CDR3 nucleotides read TGTGCCAGCGGCTTAGGAGGGACAGGGGACGGCTACACCTTC.

The chain has TRBV7-9 and TRBJ1-1; tentatively, D is TRBD1 (6 bases). Trimming cost V 0 bases and J 1 base, with 9 bases left between them. Germline-derived CDR1 and CDR2 are SEHNR and FQNEAQ (reference sequence). This CDR3 has 15 amino acids. The CDR3 nucleotides are TGTGCCAGCAGCTTAGCCGGACAGCCGAACACTGAAGCTTTCTTT. Encoded protein: CASSLAGQPNTEAFF. Together with reference TRBV7-9 and TRBJ1-1, the CDR3 gives the full variable domain: DTGVSQNPRHKITKRGQNVTFRCDPISEHNRLYWYRQTLGQGPEFLTYFQNEAQLEKSRLLSDRFSAERPKGSFSTLEIQRTEQGDSAMYLCASSLAGQPNTEAFFGQGTRLTVV.

In its sample, this clonotype was seen a few times. The chain combines TRBV4-1 with TRBJ1-2, with TRBD1 matching 8 bases. Germline-derived CDR1 and CDR2 are MGHRA and YSYEKL. CDR3 length: 20 amino acids. V gave up 1 base and J gave up 4 bases; unmatched junction bases: 20. DNA for the CDR3: TGCGCCAGCAGCCAAGCCCCCCGTCCAGGGGGCTCTTTCAAAACCTATGGCTACACCTTC. It encodes CASSQAPRPGGSFKTYGYTF.

The chain couples TRBV9 to TRBJ2-2; D gene unclear. This CDR3 comprises 14 residues. Trimming took 2 bases from V and 1 from J, leaving 6 bases between them. Germline V gene data show CDR1 as SGDLS and CDR2 as YYNGEE. For the CDR3, the DNA is TGTGCCAGCAGCGTTTACGGGAACACCGGGGAGCTGTTTTTT. This sequence encodes CASSVYGNTGELFF.

The chain's CDR3 is CASSHQAKKRVYNEQFF. As DNA, the CDR3 is TGTGCCAGCAGCCACCAAGCTAAGAAGCGGGTCTACAATGAGCAGTTCTTC. The chain combines TRBV5-6 with TRBJ2-1, with D maybe TRBD2 (6 bases). The CDR3 loop spans 17 amino acids. Germline V CDR1 and CDR2: SGHDT, YYEEEE. Trimming shortened V by 4 bases and J by 3 bases, and 20 bases separated the two germline ends.